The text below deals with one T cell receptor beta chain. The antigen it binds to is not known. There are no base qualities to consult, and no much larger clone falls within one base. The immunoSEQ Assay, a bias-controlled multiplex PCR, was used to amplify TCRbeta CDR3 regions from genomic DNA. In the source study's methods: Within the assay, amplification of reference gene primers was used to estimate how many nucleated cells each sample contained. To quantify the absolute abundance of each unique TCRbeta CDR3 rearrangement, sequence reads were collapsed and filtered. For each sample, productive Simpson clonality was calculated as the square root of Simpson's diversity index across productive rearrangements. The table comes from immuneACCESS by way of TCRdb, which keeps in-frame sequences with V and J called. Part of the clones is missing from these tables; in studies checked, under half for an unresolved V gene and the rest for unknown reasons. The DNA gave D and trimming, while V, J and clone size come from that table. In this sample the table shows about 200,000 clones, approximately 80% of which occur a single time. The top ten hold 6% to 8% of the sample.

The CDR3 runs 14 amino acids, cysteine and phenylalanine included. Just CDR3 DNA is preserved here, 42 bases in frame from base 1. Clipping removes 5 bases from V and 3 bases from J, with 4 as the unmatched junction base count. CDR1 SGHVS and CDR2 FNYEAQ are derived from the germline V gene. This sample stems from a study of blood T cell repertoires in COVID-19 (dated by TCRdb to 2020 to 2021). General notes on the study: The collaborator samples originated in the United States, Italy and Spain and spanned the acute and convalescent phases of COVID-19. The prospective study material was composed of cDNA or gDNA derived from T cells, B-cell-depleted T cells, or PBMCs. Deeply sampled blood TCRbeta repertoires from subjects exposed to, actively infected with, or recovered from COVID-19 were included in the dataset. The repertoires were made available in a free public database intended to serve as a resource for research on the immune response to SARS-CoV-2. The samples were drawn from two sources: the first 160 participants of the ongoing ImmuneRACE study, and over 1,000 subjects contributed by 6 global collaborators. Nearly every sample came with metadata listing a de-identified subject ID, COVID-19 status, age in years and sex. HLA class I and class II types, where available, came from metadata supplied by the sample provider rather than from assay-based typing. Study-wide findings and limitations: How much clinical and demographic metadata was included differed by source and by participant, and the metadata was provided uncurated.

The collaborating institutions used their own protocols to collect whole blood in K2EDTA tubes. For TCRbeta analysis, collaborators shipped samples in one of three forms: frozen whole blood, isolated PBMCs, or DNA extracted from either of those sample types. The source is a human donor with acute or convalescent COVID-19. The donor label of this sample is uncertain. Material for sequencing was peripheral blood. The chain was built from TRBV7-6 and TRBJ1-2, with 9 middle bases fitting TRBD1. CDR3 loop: CASSPGQGYYGYTF. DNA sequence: TGTGCCAGCAGCCCGGGACAGGGTTACTATGGCTACACCTTC.